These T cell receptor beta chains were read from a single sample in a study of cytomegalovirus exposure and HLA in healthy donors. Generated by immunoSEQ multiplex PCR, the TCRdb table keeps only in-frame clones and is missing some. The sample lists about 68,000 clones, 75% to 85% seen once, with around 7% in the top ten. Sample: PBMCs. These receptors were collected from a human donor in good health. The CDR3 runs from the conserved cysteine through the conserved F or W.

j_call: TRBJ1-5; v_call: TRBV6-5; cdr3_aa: CASSYRGAGSNQPQHF
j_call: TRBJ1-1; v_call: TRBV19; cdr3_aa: CASSIGGQGSEAFF
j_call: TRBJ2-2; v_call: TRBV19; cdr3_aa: CASSQNTGELFF
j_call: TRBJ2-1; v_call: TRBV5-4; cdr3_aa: CASSTIAGGPNEQFF
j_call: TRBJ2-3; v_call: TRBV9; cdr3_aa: CASSVLGSGGAEDTQYF
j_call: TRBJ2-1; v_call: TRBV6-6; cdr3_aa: CASSQGLSQFF
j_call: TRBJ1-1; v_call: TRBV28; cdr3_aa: CASSPWATEAFF
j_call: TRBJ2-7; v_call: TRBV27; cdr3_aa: CASSFLGTGMSYEQYF
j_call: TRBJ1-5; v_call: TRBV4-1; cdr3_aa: CASRPGGGKSNQPQHF
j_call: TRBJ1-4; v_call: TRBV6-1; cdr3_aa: CATIKGAGNEKLFF
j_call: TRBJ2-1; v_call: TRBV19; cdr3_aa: CASSVGAPNEQFF
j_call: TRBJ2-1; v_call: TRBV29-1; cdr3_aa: CSVAPGQDYNEQFF
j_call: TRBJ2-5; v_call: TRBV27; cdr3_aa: CASSSPLGGQETQYF
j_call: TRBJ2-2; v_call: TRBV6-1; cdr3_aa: CASIRQGAGGELFF
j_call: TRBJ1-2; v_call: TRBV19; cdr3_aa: CASSSGERSYGYTF
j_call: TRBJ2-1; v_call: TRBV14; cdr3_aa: CASSQGDRSSYNEQFF
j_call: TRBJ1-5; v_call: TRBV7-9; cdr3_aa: CASSSGGQPQHF
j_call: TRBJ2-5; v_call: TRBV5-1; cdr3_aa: CASSPGGGGAGETQYF
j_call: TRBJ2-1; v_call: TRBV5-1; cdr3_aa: CASSPSGTSGDNEQFF
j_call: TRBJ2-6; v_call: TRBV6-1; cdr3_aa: CASRGGLGANVLTF
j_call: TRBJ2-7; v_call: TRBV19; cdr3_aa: CASSIGGDVYEQYF
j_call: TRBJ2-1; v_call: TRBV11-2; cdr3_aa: CASVFQRQGGNEQFF
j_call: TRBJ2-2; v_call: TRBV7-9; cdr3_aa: CASREGNTGELFF